The 3 T cell receptor beta chains given below trace back to one sample, sequenced in a study of blood T cell repertoires in COVID-19 (TCRdb year 2020). Libraries were made using the immunoSEQ multiplex PCR assay. TCRdb re-hosts the immuneACCESS table, in-frame sequences only. Its copies lack some clones; in the studies checked, an unresolved V gene accounts for under half of them, and the cause for the rest is not known. The sample table holds roughly 180,000 clones, of which more than 70% were seen once. Roughly 7.7% of the sample lies in the top ten. Specimen: peripheral blood. The receptors were gathered from a woman aged 60-75 years with acute or convalescent COVID-19.

The sample holds a few counts of this clone. The chain uses TRBV10-2 and TRBJ2-7; the D gene is possibly TRBD1 (5 bases). The germline gives CDR1 WSHSY, CDR2 SAAADI. The length of the CDR3 is 12 residues. V lost 4 bases, J lost 5 bases, and 9 bases lay in between. CDR3 in amino acids: CASSAGFNEQYV. The CDR3 region has the DNA TGCGCCAGCAGTGCAGGGTTCAACGAGCAGTACGTC.

The V and J genes are TRBV18 and TRBJ1-1; a possible D gene is TRBD1 (6 bases). V was trimmed by 3 bases and J by 1 base, leaving 12 bases between them. The germline gives CDR1 KGHSH, CDR2 LQKENI. The CDR3 covers 15 residues. CDR3 protein: CASSPGTGQNTEAFF. The CDR3 DNA sequence: TGTGCCAGCTCACCTGGGACGGGACAGAACACTGAAGCTTTCTTT. The variable domain in full, with the rest retrieved from reference TRBV18 and TRBJ1-1, is NAGVMQNPRHLVRRRGQEARLRCSPMKGHSHVYWYRQLPEEGLKFMVYLQKENIIDESGMPKERFSAEFPKEGPSILRIQQVVRGDSAAYFCASSPGTGQNTEAFFGQGTRLTVV.

The chain combines TRBV24-1 with TRBJ1-6; D not resolved. This CDR3 region has 14 residues. The germline V gene encodes CDR1 KGHDR and CDR2 SFDVKD. V was shortened by 5 bases and J by 7 bases, with 11 bases between the two germline ends. The CDR3 spells CATSVQAANSPLHF. The CDR3 nucleotides are TGTGCCACCAGTGTTCAAGCCGCGAATTCACCCCTCCACTTT.